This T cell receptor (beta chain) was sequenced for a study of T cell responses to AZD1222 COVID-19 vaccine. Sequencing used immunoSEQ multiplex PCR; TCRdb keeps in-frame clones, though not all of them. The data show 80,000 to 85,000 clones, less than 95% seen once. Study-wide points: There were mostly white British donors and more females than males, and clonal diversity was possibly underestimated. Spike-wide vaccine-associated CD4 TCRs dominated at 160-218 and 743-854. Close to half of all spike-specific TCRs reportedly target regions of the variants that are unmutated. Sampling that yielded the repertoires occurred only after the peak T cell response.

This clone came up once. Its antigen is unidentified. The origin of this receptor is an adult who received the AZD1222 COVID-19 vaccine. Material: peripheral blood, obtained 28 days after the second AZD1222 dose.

The CDR3 DNA follows: TGTGCCAGCAGAGAGGGACTAGCGGGCACAGATACGCAGTATTTT. Protein: CASREGLAGTDTQYF. The chain recombines TRBV6-5 with TRBJ2-3, with 11 bases identical to TRBD2. J gave up 1 base and V 6 bases, and 3 bases lay outside the gene matches. The germline gives CDR1 MNHEY, CDR2 SVGAGI. The CDR3 is made up of 15 amino acids.